One sample yielded the 30 T cell receptor beta chains listed below, sequenced in a study of shared clonotypes between healthy human individuals. CD45RO-negative, CCR7-selected cells formed the naive CD8 fraction, which excluded terminally differentiated effector memory CD45RA+ cells. TCRdb's table, derived via immunoSEQ multiplex PCR, lists solely in-frame clones and lacks some. The table lists about 1,900,000 clones, over 85% of them singletons. Sequencing used naive CD8+ T cells sorted from blood. The receptor source for this set is a man aged 18 to 29 in good health.

Remarks on this clone: The sample holds other DNA sequences that translate to the same CDR3. The J gene is TRBJ1-2, the V gene TRBV29-1; unclear D gene. This CDR3 has 11 amino acids. V lost 6 bases to trimming and J lost 4 bases, with 9 bases between them. CDR1 is SQVTM, CDR2 ANQGSEA, per germline. CDR3 region: CSVNRGYGYTF. CDR3 nucleotides: TGCAGCGTCAACCGGGGCTATGGCTACACCTTC. The variable domain in full, with the rest retrieved from reference TRBV29-1 and TRBJ1-2, is SAVISQKPSRDICQRGTSLTIQCQVDSQVTMMFWYRQQPGQSLTLIATANQGSEATYESGFVIDKFPISRPNLTFSTLTVSNMSPEDSSIYLCSVNRGYGYTFGSGTRLTVV.

The chain couples TRBV27 to TRBJ2-2; D unclear. In germline, CDR1 is MNHEY, CDR2 SMNVEV (reference sequence). This CDR3 has 12 residues. Trimming left V 8 bases short and J 7 bases short, with 11 bases between. As DNA, the CDR3 is TGTGCCAGCCTGGGCGTTGGCGGGGAGCTGTTTTTT. This encodes CASLGVGGELFF.

With regard to this clone: The same CDR3 also results from other DNA sequences found in this sample. The CDR3 is CASSVEGNSYNEQFF. CDR3 nucleotide sequence: TGTGCCAGCAGCGTAGAAGGGAATTCCTACAATGAGCAGTTCTTC. This sequence joins TRBV9 and TRBJ2-1; the D is unclear. Trimming removed 0 bases from V and 1 base from J, with 8 bases in between. Per germline, CDR1 SGDLS and CDR2 YYNGEE. There are 15 residues in the CDR3.

In nucleotides, the CDR3 is TGTGCCAGCAGCGTAGATGGGGGAGATACGCAGTATTTT. Translated, it gives CASSVDGGDTQYF. V and J are TRBV9 and TRBJ2-3, with D perhaps assigned TRBD1 or TRBD2 (5 bases each). Germline CDR1 SGDLS, CDR2 YYNGEE. V shed 0 bases and J shed 5 bases, with 7 bases lying between them. The CDR3 length is 13 residues. Looking up the rest from reference TRBV9 and TRBJ2-3 gives the full variable domain: DSGVTQTPKHLITATGQRVTLRCSPRSGDLSVYWYQQSLDQGLQFLIQYYNGEERAKGNILERFSAQQFPDLHSELNLSSLELGDSALYFCASSVDGGDTQYFGPGTRLTVL.

This chain uses TRBV4-3 with TRBJ2-5; D not resolved. Per germline, CDR1 LGHNA and CDR2 YSLEER. The CDR3 covers 16 residues. The V end was cut by 0 bases, the J end by 1 base, with 12 bases between. CDR3 protein: CASSQDYRRPQETQYF. Here the CDR3 DNA reads TGCGCCAGCAGCCAAGACTATCGGCGGCCCCAAGAGACCCAGTACTTC.

The chain carries TRBV27 and TRBJ2-7, with a tentative D call TRBD1 (6 bases). Germline loops: CDR1 MNHEY, CDR2 SMNVEV (reference sequence). Trimming removed 4 bases from V and 2 bases from J, with 9 bases in between. This CDR3 is built from 13 residues. CDR3 coding DNA: TGTGCCAGCAGTTCTGGGGACACCTACGAGCAGTACTTC. Translation: CASSSGDTYEQYF.

The chain is built from TRBV27 and TRBJ2-7, with TRBD2 matching 7 bases. CDR1 and CDR2 (germline): MNHEY, SMNVEV (reference sequence). The J segment lost 3 bases and the V segment lost 3 bases, leaving 5 bases of the junction unmatched. CDR3 length: 14 amino acids. CDR3 coding DNA: TGTGCCAGCAGTTTGAGCGGGACTTTCTACGAGCAGTACTTC. Translation gives CASSLSGTFYEQYF.

The chain is built from TRBV7-9 and TRBJ2-1, with D uncertain. V lost 4 bases, J lost 3 bases, and 13 bases lay in between. The CDR3 runs 15 residues. CDR1 and CDR2 (germline): SEHNR, FQNEAQ (reference sequence). The CDR3 sequence: CASSSPGIYYNEQFF. CDR3 DNA: TGTGCCAGCAGCTCTCCGGGCATTTACTACAATGAGCAGTTCTTC.

This chain links TRBV5-4 with TRBJ2-3; D is ambiguous. Deletions cut 2 bases from V and 6 bases from J, with 7 bases between. Germline-derived CDR1 and CDR2 are SGHNT and YYREEE (reference sequence). The CDR3 totals 12 residues. The CDR3 DNA reads TGTGCCAGCAGCTTCTTAGGGGATACGCAGTATTTT. Protein product: CASSFLGDTQYF.

This clone was seen only a few times. Other DNA variants within this sample encode the same CDR3. The DNA for the CDR3 is TGCGCCAGCAGTGAGTCGGGCGACACTGAAGCTTTCTTT. Protein product: CASSESGDTEAFF. J is TRBJ1-1 and V is TRBV10-1, with D uncertain. Germline-derived CDR1 and CDR2 are WNHNN and SYGVQD (reference sequence). With 0 bases removed from V and 3 bases from J, the gap between germline ends came to 5 bases. The CDR3 covers 13 residues.

The rearrangement uses TRBV5-6 and TRBJ2-7; D is perhaps TRBD1 or TRBD2 (6 bases each). V gave up 4 bases and J gave up 7 bases, with 21 bases separating them. The V gene's germline CDR1 is SGHDT and CDR2 YYEEEE. The CDR3 consists of 15 residues. CDR3: CASSPLRGEVGEQYF. CDR3 in DNA: TGTGCCAGCAGCCCACTAAGGGGGGAGGTTGGTGAGCAGTACTTC.

The gene calls are TRBV6-6 and TRBJ2-5; 9 nucleotides agree with TRBD1. After removal of 5 bases from V and 9 bases from J, the junction contained 10 bases not matched to a gene. This CDR3 has 14 residues. CDR1 is MNHNY, CDR2 SVGAGI, per germline (reference sequence). CDR3 sequence: CASSPDRGGRAQYF. CDR3 nucleotides: TGTGCCAGCAGTCCCGACAGGGGGGGTCGCGCCCAGTACTTC.

The rearrangement joins TRBV7-9 to TRBJ1-2; D unresolved. Trimming cost V 5 bases and J 1 base, with 14 bases left between them. Germline V gene data show CDR1 as SEHNR and CDR2 as FQNEAQ (reference sequence). CDR3 length: 15 amino acids. The CDR3 coding sequence is TGTGCCAGCAGCCCATCCATGGCTGTTAACTATGGCTACACCTTC. It is translated as CASSPSMAVNYGYTF.

The chain has TRBV27 and TRBJ2-5; 8 bases map to TRBD2. Germline CDR1 is MNHEY and CDR2 is SMNVEV (reference sequence). This CDR3 spans 16 amino acids. Losses at the gene ends were 2 bases for V and 7 bases for J; bases not matched to a gene: 12. Here the CDR3 reads CASSLSPGAGVGTQYF. The CDR3 coding sequence is TGTGCCAGCAGTTTAAGCCCGGGAGCGGGAGTGGGGACCCAGTACTTC.

The rearrangement joins TRBV4-3 to TRBJ2-1; TRBD2 matches at 8 bases. The ends lost 1 base at V and 5 bases at J; junction bases unmatched: 10. Germline CDR1 LGHNA, CDR2 YSLEER. The CDR3 extends over 17 amino acids. The CDR3 region has the DNA TGCGCCAGCAGCCAAGGCCCATTAGTAGCGGGGAACAATGAGCAGTTCTTC. This translates into CASSQGPLVAGNNEQFF.

V usage is TRBV11-3 and J usage is TRBJ2-2; D may correspond to TRBD1 or TRBD2 (5 bases each). Trimming removed 0 bases at V and 4 bases at J, with 12 bases between. The germline CDR1 and CDR2 sequences are SGHNT and YENEEA. The CDR3 spans 16 residues. The CDR3 region is CASSLDPFGGTGELFF. CDR3 in DNA: TGTGCCAGCAGCTTAGACCCCTTTGGGGGCACCGGGGAGCTGTTTTTT.

The chain uses TRBV29-1 and TRBJ1-2, with D perhaps TRBD1 (5 bases). The germline V gene encodes CDR1 SQVTM and CDR2 ANQGSEA. V was pared by 3 bases and J by 3 bases, with 17 bases between. This CDR3 has 15 amino acids. The CDR3 nucleotides read TGCAGCGTTGACTCGACCCGGGGGTCCCACTATGGCTACACCTTC. Its translation is CSVDSTRGSHYGYTF.

The CDR3 is CASSSNRAKGEQFF. The DNA of the CDR3 is TGTGCCAGCAGCTCAAACCGGGCCAAGGGTGAGCAGTTCTTC. The chain has TRBV11-2 and TRBJ2-1; D remains ambiguous. The germline CDR1 and CDR2 sequences are SGHAT and FQNNGV. The CDR3 is 14 residues long. Trimming shortened V by 4 bases and J by 9 bases, and 16 bases separated the two germline ends.

Details on this clone: Different DNA sequences within this sample yield the same CDR3. This chain uses TRBV11-3 with TRBJ2-7, with 7 bases that match TRBD2. The CDR3 runs 13 residues. Germline CDR1 reads SGHNT; CDR2 reads YENEEA. Trimming removed 1 base from V and 3 bases from J; junction bases left unmatched: 0. Here the CDR3 reads CASSLGGGYEQYF. The CDR3 DNA sequence: TGTGCCAGCAGCTTAGGGGGGGGCTACGAGCAGTACTTC. Supplemented by reference TRBV11-3 and TRBJ2-7, the full variable domain reads EAGVVQSPRYKIIEKKQPVAFWCNPISGHNTLYWYLQNLGQGPELLIRYENEEAVDDSQLPKDRFSAERLKGVDSTLKIQPAELGDSAVYLCASSLGGGYEQYFGPGTRLTVT.

This clone showed up just once. The rearrangement links TRBV7-2 to TRBJ2-3, with no clear D. From germline, CDR1 is SGHTA and CDR2 FQGNSA. This CDR3 spans 15 amino acids. V lost 1 base and J lost 3, with 11 bases in between. CDR3 loop: CASSLVIGITDTQYF. The CDR3 nucleotides are TGTGCCAGCAGCTTAGTTATAGGGATTACAGATACGCAGTATTTT.

In its sample, this clone was seen once. The rearrangement joins TRBV29-1 to TRBJ1-5, with D possibly being TRBD1 (5 bases). This CDR3 region has 14 residues. Trimming cost V 3 bases and J 3 bases, with 12 bases left between them. CDR1 and CDR2 (germline): SQVTM, ANQGSEA. The CDR3 DNA reads TGCAGCGTTGATGGAGGGGATTCCAATCAGCCCCAGCATTTT. It codes for CSVDGGDSNQPQHF.

The V call is TRBV7-8, the J call TRBJ1-1, with D unclear. This CDR3 is built from 15 residues. The V and J ends lost 6 bases and 2 bases respectively, with 16 bases between them. Germline CDR1 SGHVS, CDR2 FQNEAQ. The CDR3 bases are TGTGCCAGCAGTTATGGACCAGGTCTTAACACTGAAGCTTTCTTT. It encodes CASSYGPGLNTEAFF.

This chain joins TRBV29-1 and TRBJ1-2, with TRBD1 matching 9 bases. This CDR3 has 14 amino acids. The germline V gene encodes CDR1 SQVTM and CDR2 ANQGSEA. Trimming took 5 bases from V and 2 from J; bases not matched to a gene: 6. This CDR3 is CSVRGQGRNYGYTF. As DNA, the CDR3 is TGCAGCGTTCGAGGACAGGGGCGAAACTATGGCTACACCTTC.

The gene calls are TRBV28 and TRBJ2-7, with 7 bases matching TRBD1. Germline CDR1 and CDR2: MDHEN and SYDVKM. V gave up 6 bases and J gave up 6 bases; unmatched junction bases: 11. The CDR3 is made up of 14 amino acids. CDR3 in amino acids: CASRAQGSLGEQYF. CDR3 nucleotides: TGTGCCAGCAGGGCACAGGGGTCCCTCGGCGAGCAGTACTTC.

This chain connects TRBV5-1 to TRBJ1-2, with 9 positions matching TRBD1. After removal of 0 bases from V and 5 bases from J, the junction contained 5 bases not matched to a gene. The CDR3 covers 15 residues. Germline CDR1 is SGHRS and CDR2 is YFSETQ. The CDR3 spells CASSLAPGTGYGYTF. The CDR3, as DNA: TGCGCCAGCAGCTTGGCCCCCGGGACAGGGTATGGCTACACCTTC.

V gene TRBV27 combines with J gene TRBJ2-5, with 7 bases identical to TRBD1. The length of the CDR3 is 14 residues. V gave up 5 bases and J gave up 5 bases; unmatched junction bases: 8. The germline gives CDR1 MNHEY, CDR2 SMNVEV (reference sequence). CDR3 nucleotide sequence: TGTGCCAGCAGTCCACTAGGACAGGAGGAGACCCAGTACTTC. Protein: CASSPLGQEETQYF.

J is TRBJ2-5 and V is TRBV7-2; D might be TRBD1 (5 bases). The V gene's germline CDR1 is SGHTA and CDR2 FQGNSA. The CDR3 runs to 14 residues. The V and J ends lost 1 base and 1 base respectively, with 7 bases between them. CDR3 in DNA: TGTGCCAGCAGCTTAGTAGGGGTCCAAGAGACCCAGTACTTC. Amino acids: CASSLVGVQETQYF.

This sequence joins TRBV11-2 and TRBJ1-6; no definite D call. Deletions cut 1 base from V and 10 bases from J, with 11 bases between. The CDR3 is made up of 14 amino acids. Germline V lookup: CDR1 SGHAT, CDR2 FQNNGV. As DNA, the CDR3 is TGTGCCAGCAGCTTAGCTGGTACAAGGTCACCCCTCCACTTT. Its protein is CASSLAGTRSPLHF.

CDR3 nucleotide sequence: TGTGCCAGCAGTGAAGTCGCGGGGGCCGTCGATTACGAGCAGTACTTC. Amino acid sequence: CASSEVAGAVDYEQYF. V gene TRBV2 combines with J gene TRBJ2-7; D may be TRBD2 (7 bases). CDR1 and CDR2 (germline): SNHLY, FYNNEI. V was clipped by 1 base and J by 4 bases, with 17 bases between them. The CDR3 has 16 amino acids.

V usage is TRBV5-1 and J usage is TRBJ2-1; TRBD2 agrees at 8 bases. Germline V CDR1 and CDR2: SGHRS, YFSETQ. The CDR3 is 12 amino acids. The ends lost 4 bases at V and 9 bases at J; junction bases unmatched: 3. The DNA of the CDR3 is TGCGCCAGCAGCAGCGCGGGAGGTGAGCAGTTCTTC. This encodes CASSSAGGEQFF.